This T cell receptor beta chain was found in a study of human T cells and chemical hapten exposure. In the study overall: The use of 2% DPC on around 2 cm by around 2 cm of upper inner arm skin constituted sensitization. TCR yields per sample varied mostly from small pooled library volume differences. DPC 0.01% went on the upper back by patch test, with reading at 6 days.

Individual cDNA molecules in this library carried unique molecular identifiers. Each CDR3 protein is one row after TCRdb ran MiXCR on the RACE reads. Among about 140,000 distinct CDR3 sequences listed, 12% were seen once. In its sample, this clonotype was seen many times. As to time point: patch test 2, 6 weeks after DPC sensitization. Specified treatment: therapeutic diphenylcyclopropenone sensitization with weekly scalp DPC. The CDR3 length is 12 residues. Trimming stripped 6 bases from V and 10 bases from J, with 13 bases between. Germline V gene lookup returns CDR1 MNHEY and CDR2 SVGEGT. V is TRBV6-2 or TRBV6-3 and J is TRBJ2-1, with D possibly matching TRBD1 (5 bases). The TCR originated in a woman in her 50s with alopecia areata. Some clones in this sample may be carry-over from other donors' samples. Material: whole blood, obtained in connection with sensitization to the hapten diphenylcyclopropenone (DPC). CDR3 protein: CASRDPPGEQFF. The CDR3 DNA reads TGTGCCAGCAGGGACCCCCCAGGGGAGCAGTTCTTC.